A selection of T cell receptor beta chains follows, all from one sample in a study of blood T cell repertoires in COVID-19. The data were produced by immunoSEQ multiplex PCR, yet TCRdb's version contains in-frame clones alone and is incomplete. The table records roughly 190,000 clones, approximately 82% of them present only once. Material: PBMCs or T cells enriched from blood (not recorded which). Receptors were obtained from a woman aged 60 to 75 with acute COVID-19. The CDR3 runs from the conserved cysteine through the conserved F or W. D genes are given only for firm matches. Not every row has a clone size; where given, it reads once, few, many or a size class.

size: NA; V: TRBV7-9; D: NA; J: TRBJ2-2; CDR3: CASSFDMNTGELFF; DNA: TGTGCCAGCAGCTTCGACATGAACACCGGGGAGCTGTTTTTT
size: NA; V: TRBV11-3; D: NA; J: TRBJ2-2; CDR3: CASSLGRELGTGELFF; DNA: TGTGCCAGCAGCCTGGGACGGGAGTTAGGCACCGGGGAGCTGTTTTTT
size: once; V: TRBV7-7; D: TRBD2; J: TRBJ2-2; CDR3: CASSPWTSLNTGELFF; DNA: TGTGCCAGCAGCCCGTGGACTAGCCTGAACACCGGGGAGCTGTTTTTT
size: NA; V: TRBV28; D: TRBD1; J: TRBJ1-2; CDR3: CASSLGGQGRYGYTF; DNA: TGTGCCAGCAGTTTAGGGGGACAGGGCCGCTATGGCTACACCTTC
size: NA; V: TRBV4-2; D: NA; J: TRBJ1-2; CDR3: CASSQESASYGYTF; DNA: TGTGCCAGCAGCCAAGAAAGCGCCAGCTATGGCTACACCTTC
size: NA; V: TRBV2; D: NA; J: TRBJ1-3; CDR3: CASSPQPSTGNTIYF; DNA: TGTGCCAGCAGCCCCCAACCGAGCACTGGAAACACCATATATTTT
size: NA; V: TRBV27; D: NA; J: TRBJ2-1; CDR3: CASSFNNEQFF; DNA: TGTGCCAGCAGTTTTAACAATGAGCAGTTCTTC
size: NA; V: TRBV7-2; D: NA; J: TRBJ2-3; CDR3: CASSLASGLLGDDTQYF; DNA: TGTGCCAGCAGCTTAGCCTCAGGTTTGTTGGGTGATGATACGCAGTATTTT
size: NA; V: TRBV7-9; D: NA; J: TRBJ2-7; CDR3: CASSLAPGYEQYF; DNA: TGTGCCAGCAGCTTAGCCCCAGGCTACGAGCAGTACTTC
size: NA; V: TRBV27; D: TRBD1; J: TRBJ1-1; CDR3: CASSFEGATEAFF; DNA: TGTGCCAGCAGTTTTGAGGGGGCCACTGAAGCTTTCTTT